These T cell receptor beta chains were read from a single sample in a study of T-cell memory formation after mild COVID-19. Using its own MiXCR run on the 5' RACE reads, TCRdb lists one record per CDR3 protein. The sample consists of roughly 140,000 distinct CDR3 sequences, around 15% of them appearing once. Source material: PBMCs or a T cell subset sorted from them (not recorded which). The receptors derive from an adult woman who had mild COVID-19 (a few samples of this study predate the infection). Cell type and time point are not known. The CDR3 runs from the conserved cysteine through the conserved F or W. D genes are given only for firm matches. The size field is filled for only some rows; it gives once, few, many or a size class.

TGTGCTAGCAGCTTATTGCCGGGACTCCGACCTCGCAAGACCCAGTACTTC | CASSLLPGLRPRKTQYF | TRBJ2-5 | . | TRBV7-7 | .
TGTGCCAGCAGCTTAGATTACACTGAAGCTTTCTTT | CASSLDYTEAFF | TRBJ1-1 | few | TRBV7-6 | .
TGTGCCAGCAGCTCCAGAGGACTAGCTCGCAATGAGCAGTTCTTC | CASSSRGLARNEQFF | TRBJ2-1 | . | TRBV7-9 | TRBD2
TGCGCCAGCAGCCCAGGGGGAGGCACCTACAATGAGCAGTTCTTC | CASSPGGGTYNEQFF | TRBJ2-1 | few | TRBV5-1 | .
TGCGCCAGCAGCCAAGATTTTGGCGGGTACGAGCAGTACTTC | CASSQDFGGYEQYF | TRBJ2-7 | few | TRBV4-3 | .
TGTGCCACCTCCGGGGGGGTTGATGAGACCCAGTACTTC | CATSGGVDETQYF | TRBJ2-5 | . | TRBV24-1 | TRBD2
TGTGCCAGCAGCTTAGACGGCAATCTCAATGAGCAGTTCTTC | CASSLDGNLNEQFF | TRBJ2-1 | many | TRBV7-9 | .
TGTGCCAGCAGCCAAGCCACTGGAGAGTACTTC | CASSQATGEYF | TRBJ2-5 | few | TRBV3-1 | .
TGTGCCAGCAGCGTGTTGGGGGAGGGCTACACCTTC | CASSVLGEGYTF | TRBJ1-2 | . | TRBV7-9 | .
TGTGCCAGCAGCCCCCTGGACAGGCGGAGCACTGAAGCTTTCTTT | CASSPLDRRSTEAFF | TRBJ1-1 | . | TRBV27 | TRBD1
TGTGCCAGCAGCGTAGAGGGGGGACGCACAGATACGCAGTATTTT | CASSVEGGRTDTQYF | TRBJ2-3 | . | TRBV9 | .
TGTGCCAGCAGGGGACTAGCGGGCGAGGCCTACGAGCAGTACTTC | CASRGLAGEAYEQYF | TRBJ2-7 | few | TRBV6-1 | TRBD2
TGCGCCAGCAGCCACCCGGGACAGGGTAATGAAAAACTGTTTTTT | CASSHPGQGNEKLFF | TRBJ1-4 | few | TRBV4-1 | TRBD1
TGCGCCAGCAGTCGGGCGGGTAACACCGGGGAGCTGTTTTTT | CASSRAGNTGELFF | TRBJ2-2 | few | TRBV23-1 | .
TGTGCCAGCAGTTACGGGGAGACAGGGGGGGCCACAGATACGCAGTATTTT | CASSYGETGGATDTQYF | TRBJ2-3 | . | TRBV6-2/TRBV6-3 | TRBD1
TGCAGCGTTCAGCATCGAGGCACGACAGATACGCAGTATTTT | CSVQHRGTTDTQYF | TRBJ2-3 | . | TRBV29-1 | .
TGTGCCAGCAAACTAGCGGGATGGTCAGATACGCAGTATTTT | CASKLAGWSDTQYF | TRBJ2-3 | . | TRBV13 | TRBD2
TGTGCCAGCAGCCCCCGACTAGCAGGAGCCAATGAGCAGTTCTTC | CASSPRLAGANEQFF | TRBJ2-1 | . | TRBV7-9 | TRBD2
TGTGCCAGCAGTTTGACCAAGAATAGCAATCAGCCCCAGCATTTT | CASSLTKNSNQPQHF | TRBJ1-5 | . | TRBV12-3/TRBV12-4 | .
TGTGCCAGCTCCTTCGTATCGGGAGGGCCTGTAGATACGCAGTATTTT | CASSFVSGGPVDTQYF | TRBJ2-3 | . | TRBV7-8 | TRBD2
TGTGCCGCGGGGGGAGGCTATGGCTACACCTTC | CAAGGGYGYTF | TRBJ1-2 | few | TRBV24-1 | .
TGTGCCAGCAGCCAAGATCCCGGGGGTTACAATGAGCAGTTCTTC | CASSQDPGGYNEQFF | TRBJ2-1 | few | TRBV3-1 | .
TGTGCCAGCAGCCGAAGGACTAGCGGGGCCACAGATACGCAGTATTTT | CASSRRTSGATDTQYF | TRBJ2-3 | . | TRBV4-2 | TRBD2
TGTGCCAGCAGCTTAGGGGAGGGGTCCTACAATGAGCAGTTCTTC | CASSLGEGSYNEQFF | TRBJ2-1 | many | TRBV11-2 | TRBD2
TGTGCCAGCAGTTCCGACCGGGGACAGAGACGAGATACGCAGTATTTT | CASSSDRGQRRDTQYF | TRBJ2-3 | . | TRBV27 | TRBD1
TGTGCCAGCACCCTTATGCTAGCGGGAGCCCCCGGGGAGCTGTTTTTT | CASTLMLAGAPGELFF | TRBJ2-2 | . | TRBV6-5 | TRBD2
TGTGCCAGCAGCTATGGCGGAGGCGGGCTTGAAGATACGCAGTATTTT | CASSYGGGGLEDTQYF | TRBJ2-3 | few | TRBV7-3 | .
TGTGCCATCAGTGAGTCATCCGCTGGGGCCAACGTCCTGACTTTC | CAISESSAGANVLTF | TRBJ2-6 | few | TRBV10-3 | .
TGTGCCAGCAGTGACAGGACTGGAAACACCATATATTTT | CASSDRTGNTIYF | TRBJ1-3 | . | TRBV2 | .
TGTGCCAGCAGTCCGGCGATCGACAACACCGGGGAGCTGTTTTTT | CASSPAIDNTGELFF | TRBJ2-2 | few | TRBV12-3/TRBV12-4 | .
TGTGCCATCAGTGAGACTACAGGTTTATACAATGAGCAGTTCTTC | CAISETTGLYNEQFF | TRBJ2-1 | few | TRBV10-3 | .
TGTGCCAGCAGCTTAGGGGGCAGCACTGAAGCTTTCTTT | CASSLGGSTEAFF | TRBJ1-1 | medium-sized | TRBV7-9 | .
TGTGCCAGCAGCACCCGACAGGGACCCTTTAATGAGCAGTTCTTC | CASSTRQGPFNEQFF | TRBJ2-1 | . | TRBV13 | TRBD1
TGCGCCAGCAGCCAAGATGCCCGGGACACGCCTGGGATTGGCTACACCTTC | CASSQDARDTPGIGYTF | TRBJ1-2 | few | TRBV4-1 | .
TGTGCCAGCAGTCTGACAGGGGACGGCTACACCTTC | CASSLTGDGYTF | TRBJ1-2 | . | TRBV6-5 | TRBD1
TGTGCCAGCAGCTTAACAGGGATAGACCAAGAGACCCAGTACTTC | CASSLTGIDQETQYF | TRBJ2-5 | . | TRBV11-2 | .
TGTGCCAGCGTGGACCGGAGCACAGATACGCAGTATTTT | CASVDRSTDTQYF | TRBJ2-3 | few | TRBV3-1 | .
TGCGCCAGCAGCTCAGGGACTAGCGGGGGAGAGACCCAGTACTTC | CASSSGTSGGETQYF | TRBJ2-5 | few | TRBV5-1 | TRBD2
TGTGCCACCAGTGATTCCTCTCGGCTAGCGGGAGATGATGAGCAGTTCTTC | CATSDSSRLAGDDEQFF | TRBJ2-1 | . | TRBV24-1 | TRBD2
TGTGCCAGCACCCCAGAGGCAGGAGTAGTCTACAATGAGCAGTTCTTC | CASTPEAGVVYNEQFF | TRBJ2-1 | . | TRBV5-4 | .
TGCAGCGTTTTGGGACAGAGCTCCTACGAGCAGTACTTC | CSVLGQSSYEQYF | TRBJ2-7 | few | TRBV29-1 | TRBD1
TGTGCCAGCAGCTCCCTCGCCAGCGGGAGCGGGTACAATGAGCAGTTCTTC | CASSSLASGSGYNEQFF | TRBJ2-1 | few | TRBV7-9 | TRBD2
TGCGCCAGCAGCCAATTGACCGGGACAGGATACAATGAGCAGTTCTTC | CASSQLTGTGYNEQFF | TRBJ2-1 | many | TRBV4-3 | TRBD1
TGCAGTGCTAGAACTAGCGAGTGGGAGACCCAGTACTTC | CSARTSEWETQYF | TRBJ2-5 | few | TRBV20-1 | TRBD2
TGTGCCAGCAGTTTACAGACAGGGGGGGCGTACGAGCAGTACTTC | CASSLQTGGAYEQYF | TRBJ2-7 | . | TRBV27 | TRBD1
TGCAGTGCTAGAGATCCCGCCAGGTTTGAAAAACTGTTTTTT | CSARDPARFEKLFF | TRBJ1-4 | . | TRBV20-1 | .
TGTGCCAGCTCCCCCGGATGGGGGCTGACTGAAGCTTTCTTT | CASSPGWGLTEAFF | TRBJ1-1 | few | TRBV18 | .
TGTGCCAGCAGCCCGGGACTTTCTAGCTCCTACAATGAGCAGTTCTTC | CASSPGLSSSYNEQFF | TRBJ2-1 | . | TRBV7-9 | .
TGTGCCAGCAGCTCCATGGGGACAGAAATGTACTTC | CASSSMGTEMYF | TRBJ2-7 | . | TRBV7-9 | TRBD1
TGTGCCAGCAGCCCTGGATGGGGACTAGCGGGCTCCCAAGAGACCCAGTACTTC | CASSPGWGLAGSQETQYF | TRBJ2-5 | few | TRBV7-2 | TRBD2
TGTGCCAGCAGTTACTCGACAGGGTTAGAGACCCAGTACTTC | CASSYSTGLETQYF | TRBJ2-5 | . | TRBV6-5 | TRBD1
TGTGCCATCAGTGAGCCCGGGGAGAACACTGAAGCTTTCTTT | CAISEPGENTEAFF | TRBJ1-1 | . | TRBV10-3 | .
TGTGCCAGCAGTTACTCGAAAGAGCGGCGGGCCTCAACAGATACGCAGTATTTT | CASSYSKERRASTDTQYF | TRBJ2-3 | few | TRBV6-6 | .
TGTGCCAGCAGCCCCAGGTCCTCCTACGAGCAGTACTTC | CASSPRSSYEQYF | TRBJ2-7 | many | TRBV7-9 | .
TGCGCCAGCAGCCGCCGACAGACGACAACTAATGAAAAACTGTTTTTT | CASSRRQTTTNEKLFF | TRBJ1-4 | few | TRBV4-1 | .
TGTGCCACCAGTGACACCGGCTACGAGCAGTACTTC | CATSDTGYEQYF | TRBJ2-7 | . | TRBV15 | .
TGCGCCAGCAGCTTGGCGGCGAGCCGGTCCACAGATACGCAGTATTTT | CASSLAASRSTDTQYF | TRBJ2-3 | few | TRBV5-1 | .